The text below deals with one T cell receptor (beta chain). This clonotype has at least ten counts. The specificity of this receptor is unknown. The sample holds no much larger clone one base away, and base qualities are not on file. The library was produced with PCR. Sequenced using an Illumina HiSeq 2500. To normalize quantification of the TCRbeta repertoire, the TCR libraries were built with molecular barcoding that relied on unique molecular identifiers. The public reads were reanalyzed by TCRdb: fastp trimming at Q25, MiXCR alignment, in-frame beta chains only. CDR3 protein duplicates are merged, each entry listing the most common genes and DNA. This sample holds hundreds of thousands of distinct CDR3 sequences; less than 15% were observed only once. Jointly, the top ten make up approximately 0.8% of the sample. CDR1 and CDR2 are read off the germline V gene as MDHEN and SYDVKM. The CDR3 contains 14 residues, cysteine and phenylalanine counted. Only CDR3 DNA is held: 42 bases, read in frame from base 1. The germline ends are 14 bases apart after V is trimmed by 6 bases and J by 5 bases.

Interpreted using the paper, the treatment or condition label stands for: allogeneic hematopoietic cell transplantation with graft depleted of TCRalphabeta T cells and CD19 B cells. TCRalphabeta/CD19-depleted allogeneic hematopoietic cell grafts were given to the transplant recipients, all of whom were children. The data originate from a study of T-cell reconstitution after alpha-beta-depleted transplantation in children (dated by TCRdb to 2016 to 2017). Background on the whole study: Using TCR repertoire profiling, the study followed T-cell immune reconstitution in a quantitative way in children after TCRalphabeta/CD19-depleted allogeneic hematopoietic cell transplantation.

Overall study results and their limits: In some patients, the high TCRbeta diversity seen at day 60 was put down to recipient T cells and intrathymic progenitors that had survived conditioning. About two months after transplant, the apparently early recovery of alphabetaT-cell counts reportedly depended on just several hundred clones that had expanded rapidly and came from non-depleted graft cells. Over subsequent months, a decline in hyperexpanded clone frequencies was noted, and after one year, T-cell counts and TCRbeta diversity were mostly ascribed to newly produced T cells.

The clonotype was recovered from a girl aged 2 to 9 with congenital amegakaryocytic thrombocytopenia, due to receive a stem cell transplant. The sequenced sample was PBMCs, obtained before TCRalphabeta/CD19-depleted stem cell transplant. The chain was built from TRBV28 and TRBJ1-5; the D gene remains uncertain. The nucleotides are TGTGCCAGCAGCCAAGGGTTCCGGGATCAGCCCCAGCATTTT. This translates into CASSQGFRDQPQHF. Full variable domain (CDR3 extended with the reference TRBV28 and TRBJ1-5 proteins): DVKVTQSSRYLVKRTGEKVFLECVQDMDHENMFWYRQDPGLGLRLIYFSYDVKMKEKGDIPEGYSVSREKKERFSLILESASTNQTSMYLCASSQGFRDQPQHFGDGTRLSIL.